The entry below describes one T cell receptor (beta chain). This entry belongs to a study of blood T cell repertoires in COVID-19. This table comes from immunoSEQ multiplex PCR, and its TCRdb copy is limited to in-frame clones, with some not included. The sample includes tens of thousands of clones, around 87% of them seen just once. Germline CDR1 MNHNS, CDR2 SASEGT. V shed 3 bases and J 4 bases; nucleotides not matched to a gene: 3. The CDR3 length is 15 residues. Sample: peripheral blood. The clonotype was recovered from a human donor in a cohort sampled during active COVID-19. The chain combines TRBV6-1 with TRBJ2-6, with 7 bases lining up with TRBD1. CDR3 nucleotides: TGTGCCAGCAGTGACACAGGGGTCGGGGCCAACGTCCTGACTTTC. This codes for CASSDTGVGANVLTF.